One sample yielded the 30 T cell receptor beta chains listed below, sequenced in a study of T cells in Graves' hyperthyroidism and ophthalmopathy. RNA transcripts provided the source from which TCR beta CDR3 regions were amplified. First-round RT-PCR targeting the TCR CDR3 was performed with the HTBI primer set. One entry per CDR3 protein results from TCRdb running MiXCR on the multiplex PCR reads. In the table there are a few hundred thousand distinct CDR3 sequences, about 13% of which are singletons. Sample: blood. The receptors come from a young woman with Graves' hyperthyroidism.

This chain uses TRBV29-1 with TRBJ2-1, with 7 bases lining up with TRBD1. The trim removed 6 bases at V and 9 bases at J, leaving 8 bases unmatched. Germline-derived CDR1 and CDR2 are SQVTM and ANQGSEA. This CDR3 has 12 amino acids. CDR3 bases: TGCAGCGTCAAACCCACAGGGGCTGAGCAGTTCTTC. This codes for CSVKPTGAEQFF.

This clonotype was seen many times. V gene TRBV9 combines with J gene TRBJ1-1; unclear D gene. The germline V gene encodes CDR1 SGDLS and CDR2 YYNGEE. The CDR3 has 15 amino acids. V was cut by 0 bases and J by 0 bases, with 9 bases left in between. The CDR3 coding sequence is TGTGCCAGCAGCGTAGTGGAACAGATGAACACTGAAGCTTTCTTT. Its translation is CASSVVEQMNTEAFF. Together with reference TRBV9 and TRBJ1-1, the CDR3 gives the full variable domain: DSGVTQTPKHLITATGQRVTLRCSPRSGDLSVYWYQQSLDQGLQFLIQYYNGEERAKGNILERFSAQQFPDLHSELNLSSLELGDSALYFCASSVVEQMNTEAFFGQGTRLTVV.

The genes are TRBV9 and TRBJ2-1; D may be TRBD2 (6 bases). In germline, CDR1 is SGDLS, CDR2 YYNGEE. The CDR3 consists of 13 residues. V lost 2 bases, J lost 8 bases, and 11 bases lay in between. This chain's CDR3 is CASSVDGGDEQFF. The CDR3 bases are TGTGCCAGCAGCGTGGACGGAGGGGATGAGCAGTTCTTC.

This clonotype has just a few counts. The chain uses TRBV6-1 and TRBJ2-7, with 11 bases matching TRBD2. CDR3 length equals 17 residues. CDR1 and CDR2 from the germline V gene are MNHNS and SASEGT. V lost 6 bases and J lost 0; bases outside the gene matches: 10. The CDR3 reads CASSPLAGGESSYEQYF. The CDR3 nucleotides read TGTGCCAGCAGCCCCCTAGCGGGGGGCGAGAGCTCCTACGAGCAGTACTTC.

At least ten counts were recorded for this clonotype. The chain joins TRBV6-5 to TRBJ1-6; no clear D gene. CDR3 length: 15 residues. Trimming cost V 0 bases and J 7 bases, with 10 bases left between them. Germline CDR1 reads MNHEY; CDR2 reads SVGAGI. The CDR3 nucleotides are TGTGCCAGCAGTTACTCGAAAGGGATGAATTCACCCCTCCACTTT. It encodes CASSYSKGMNSPLHF.

This clonotype appeared many times. This rearrangement joins TRBV7-2 to TRBJ2-7; 7 nucleotides agree with TRBD1. The CDR3 runs to 14 residues. Germline-derived CDR1 and CDR2 are SGHTA and FQGNSA. V trimming: 6 bases; J trimming: 4 bases; junction bases outside the gene matches: 9. The CDR3 DNA follows: TGTGCCAGCAGTCCGACAGGGATACTGTACGAGCAGTACTTC. This translates into CASSPTGILYEQYF. Full variable domain (rest looked up from reference TRBV7-2 and TRBJ2-7): GAGVSQSPSNKVTEKGKDVELRCDPISGHTALYWYRQSLGQGLEFLIYFQGNSAPDKSGLPSDRFSAERTGGSVSTLTIQRTQQEDSAVYLCASSPTGILYEQYFGPGTRLTVT.

This clonotype occurred many times. The genes are TRBV6-1 and TRBJ2-5, with D maybe TRBD1 (5 bases). This CDR3 comprises 15 residues. V lost 2 bases and J lost 1, with 11 bases in between. CDR1 is MNHNS and CDR2 is SASEGT in the germline V gene. The DNA of the CDR3 is TGTGCCAGCAGTGAACAGTGGGGCTTCCAAGAGACCCAGTACTTC. This translates into CASSEQWGFQETQYF.

V is TRBV20-1 and J is TRBJ2-5; D gene unclear. V was shortened by 3 bases and J by 5 bases, with 10 bases between the two germline ends. The length of the CDR3 is 12 residues. Germline assignment: CDR1 DFQATT and CDR2 SNEGSKA (reference sequence). As DNA, the CDR3 is TGCAGTGCTAGTGGCGCGCAGGAGACCCAGTACTTC. It specifies CSASGAQETQYF.

This clonotype has ten or more counts. The rearrangement uses TRBV28 and TRBJ2-5; unclear D gene. Trimming cost V 6 bases and J 5 bases, with 22 bases left between them. The germline V gene has CDR1 MDHEN and CDR2 SYDVKM. The CDR3 totals 16 residues. The CDR3 nucleotides read TGTGCCAGCAGCCCGGCAAAGGACCGAGATGGGGAGACCCAGTACTTC. It specifies CASSPAKDRDGETQYF. The entire variable domain, with the rest obtained from reference TRBV28 and TRBJ2-5, is as follows: DVKVTQSSRYLVKRTGEKVFLECVQDMDHENMFWYRQDPGLGLRLIYFSYDVKMKEKGDIPEGYSVSREKKERFSLILESASTNQTSMYLCASSPAKDRDGETQYFGPGTRLLVL.

This clonotype was counted at least ten times. The chain joins TRBV28 to TRBJ2-7; weak D call: TRBD1 (5 bases). The germline V gene has CDR1 MDHEN and CDR2 SYDVKM. V dropped 5 bases and J dropped 9 bases, with 20 bases sitting between them. CDR3 length: 14 amino acids. The CDR3 is CASSDFQDKHRQYF. CDR3 DNA: TGTGCCAGCAGTGACTTCCAGGACAAGCATCGGCAGTACTTC.

This clonotype was observed at least ten times. The chain recombines TRBV28 with TRBJ2-7; D is unresolved. Germline loops: CDR1 MDHEN, CDR2 SYDVKM. V lost 3 bases and J lost 2, with 5 bases in between. CDR3 length: 12 amino acids. CDR3 nucleotide sequence: TGTGCCAGCAGTTTCCAGGCCTACGAGCAGTACTTC. It is translated as CASSFQAYEQYF.

In this sample, this clonotype turned up many times. The gene calls are TRBV4-2 and TRBJ2-7; D unclear. Germline V gene data show CDR1 as LGHNA and CDR2 as YNFKEQ. The CDR3 has 14 residues. Trimming took off 0 bases at V and 3 bases at J, with 9 bases between the two ends. The CDR3 region is CASSQDLSGYEQYF. CDR3 nucleotide sequence: TGTGCCAGCAGCCAAGATTTGAGTGGCTACGAGCAGTACTTC.

Many counts were recorded for this clonotype. CDR3 bases: TGTGCCAGCAGTGCGCGGGAGACCCGATACAATGAGCAGTTCTTC. Protein: CASSARETRYNEQFF. This chain joins TRBV2 and TRBJ2-1, with 7 bases lining up with TRBD2. V lost 4 bases, J lost 4 bases, and 7 bases stayed unmatched. Germline CDR1 and CDR2: SNHLY and FYNNEI. This CDR3 contains 15 residues. Using reference TRBV2 and TRBJ2-1 for the parts outside the CDR3, the full variable domain is EPEVTQTPSHQVTQMGQEVILRCVPISNHLYFYWYRQILGQKVEFLVSFYNNEISEKSEIFDDQFSVERPDGSNFTLKIRSTKLEDSAMYFCASSARETRYNEQFFGPGTRLTVL.

The sample holds many counts of this clonotype. CDR3 in DNA: TGTGCCAGCAGGACGAACTTACTCACAGATACGCAGTATTTT. Encoded protein: CASRTNLLTDTQYF. The V call is TRBV28, the J call TRBJ2-3; D unclear. Germline lookup yields CDR1 MDHEN and CDR2 SYDVKM. V lost 6 bases and J 2 bases, leaving 12 bases between the germline ends. The CDR3 sequence is 14 residues long. Together with reference TRBV28 and TRBJ2-3, the CDR3 gives the full variable domain: DVKVTQSSRYLVKRTGEKVFLECVQDMDHENMFWYRQDPGLGLRLIYFSYDVKMKEKGDIPEGYSVSREKKERFSLILESASTNQTSMYLCASRTNLLTDTQYFGPGTRLTVL.

A few counts support this clonotype. The rearrangement joins TRBV3-1 to TRBJ1-2, with 9 bases lining up with TRBD1. With 0 bases clipped from V and 4 bases from J, the junction kept 12 bases outside the gene matches. Germline loops: CDR1 LGHDT, CDR2 YNNKEL (reference sequence). This CDR3 contains 18 residues. In nucleotides, the CDR3 is TGTGCCAGCAGCCAAGATGGGTCGGGGGAGACAGGGGGCTATGGCTACACCTTC. Its translation: CASSQDGSGETGGYGYTF.

This clonotype came up many times. The chain has TRBV20-1 and TRBJ1-3; D is uncertain. CDR1 and CDR2 from the germline V gene are DFQATT and SNEGSKA (reference sequence). V was clipped by 0 bases and J by 4 bases, with 13 bases between them. This CDR3 spans 15 amino acids. The CDR3: CSAREGPTLGNTIYF. In DNA form, the CDR3 reads TGCAGTGCTAGAGAAGGACCGACCCTGGGAAACACCATATATTTT.

This clonotype has a count of ten or more. This chain uses TRBV27 with TRBJ2-2, with D tentatively TRBD1 or TRBD2 (5 bases each). V lost 3 bases and J lost 3, with 17 bases in between. The CDR3 spans 17 residues. The germline gives CDR1 MNHEY, CDR2 SMNVEV (reference sequence). The chain's CDR3 is CASSFGGGWADTGELFF. The CDR3, as DNA: TGTGCCAGCAGTTTTGGGGGTGGATGGGCCGACACCGGGGAGCTGTTTTTT.

This clonotype appeared many times. The chain couples TRBV6-1 to TRBJ1-2, with D perhaps TRBD1 (5 bases). This CDR3 spans 15 amino acids. Per germline, CDR1 MNHNS and CDR2 SASEGT. The V end was cut by 5 bases, the J end by 7 bases, with 20 bases between. The CDR3 reads CASSPTSRGEVGYTF. CDR3 nucleotides: TGTGCCAGCAGTCCCACTTCGAGAGGGGAGGTTGGCTACACCTTC.

This clonotype was recorded many times. This chain joins TRBV7-3 and TRBJ1-1; D unresolved. The CDR3 is 14 residues long. Trimming stripped 3 bases from V and 1 base from J, with 9 bases between. Germline loops: CDR1 SGHTA, CDR2 FQGTGA. As DNA, the CDR3 is TGTGCCAGCAGCTTTGACCCGGGGAACACTGAAGCTTTCTTT. It codes for CASSFDPGNTEAFF.

The sample holds many counts of this clonotype. This chain connects TRBV10-3 to TRBJ2-3; 12 bases line up with TRBD2. This CDR3 spans 15 amino acids. V was clipped by 3 bases and J by 7 bases; unmatched bases: 5. Germline CDR1 ENHRY, CDR2 SYGVKD. The DNA for the CDR3 is TGTGCCATCAGTGAACCACTAGCGGGGGGAAATACGCAGTATTTT. Translation: CAISEPLAGGNTQYF.

This clonotype was counted many times. The V and J genes are TRBV18 and TRBJ1-2, with 8 positions matching TRBD1. Losses at the gene ends were 3 bases for V and 7 bases for J; bases not matched to a gene: 7. Germline CDR1 KGHSH, CDR2 LQKENI. The CDR3 contains 14 residues. DNA of the CDR3: TGTGCCAGCTCACCCCGACAGGGGCCGCGTGGCTACACCTTC. Protein sequence: CASSPRQGPRGYTF.

Ten or more counts support this clonotype. The chain couples TRBV6-1 to TRBJ2-7, with a tentative D call TRBD2 (6 bases). Germline values: CDR1 MNHNS, CDR2 SASEGT. This CDR3 comprises 14 residues. Trimming stripped 5 bases from V and 4 bases from J, with 15 bases between. CDR3 sequence: CASSYGGETYEQYF. The CDR3 DNA reads as TGTGCCAGCAGTTACGGGGGTGAGACTTACGAGCAGTACTTC.

Ten or more counts support this clonotype. The CDR3 reads CASSSLGDYGYTF. The CDR3 region has the DNA TGTGCCAGCAGTTCCTTAGGGGACTATGGCTACACCTTC. The chain joins TRBV28 to TRBJ1-2; a weak D match, TRBD1 (5 bases). Per germline, CDR1 MDHEN and CDR2 SYDVKM. CDR3 size: 13 residues. V gave up 4 bases and J gave up 3 bases, with 9 bases separating them.

This clonotype appeared a few times. This chain links TRBV12-3 or TRBV12-4 with TRBJ2-7; 7 nucleotides align to TRBD2. This CDR3 region has 12 residues. The V segment lost 7 bases and the J segment 5 bases; nucleotides outside the gene matches: 5. The CDR3 region is CASNLAGDEQYF. The CDR3 coding sequence is TGTGCCAGCAATTTGGCGGGGGACGAGCAGTACTTC.

This clonotype was picked up a small number of times. The junction departs from germline at one end; a sequencing error may be responsible. The rearrangement uses TRBV11-2 and TRBJ2-5; D unresolved. Germline loops: CDR1 SGHAT, CDR2 FQNNGV. There are 11 residues in the CDR3. CDR3 DNA: TGTGCCAGCAGCTTAGAAGAGGCCCAGTACTTC. Translating it yields CASSLEEAQYF.

At least ten counts were recorded for this clonotype. CDR3 loop: CSAREEAGGHEQYF. DNA of the CDR3: TGCAGTGCTAGAGAAGAGGCAGGGGGCCACGAGCAGTACTTC. The V gene is TRBV20-1, the J gene TRBJ2-7, with TRBD1 identical over 8 bases. With V trimmed by 0 bases and J by 5 bases, 6 bases remained unmatched. In germline, CDR1 is DFQATT, CDR2 SNEGSKA (reference sequence). This CDR3 is built from 14 residues.

This clonotype was seen ten or more times. J is TRBJ2-5 and V is TRBV30, with TRBD2 matching 12 bases. With V trimmed by 2 bases and J by 5 bases, 3 bases remained unmatched. The germline V gene has CDR1 GTSNPN and CDR2 SVGIG (reference sequence). The CDR3 is 14 amino acids. Here the CDR3 reads CAWSPLAGGETQYF. CDR3 DNA: TGTGCCTGGAGTCCGCTAGCGGGAGGGGAGACCCAGTACTTC.

This clonotype was seen at least ten times. V gene TRBV7-9 combines with J gene TRBJ2-1, with a tentative D call TRBD1 (5 bases). Trimming shortened V by 4 bases and J by 8 bases, and 12 bases separated the two germline ends. The CDR3 has 13 residues. Germline CDR1 reads SEHNR; CDR2 reads FQNEAQ (reference sequence). This CDR3 is CASSSQLGDEQFF. The CDR3 DNA is TGTGCCAGCAGCTCCCAATTAGGGGATGAGCAGTTCTTC.

This clonotype was detected many times. The chain has TRBV2 and TRBJ2-7, with TRBD2 matching over 13 bases. Per germline, CDR1 SNHLY and CDR2 FYNNEI. Trimming took 6 bases from V and 9 from J; bases not matched to a gene: 11. CDR3 length: 15 amino acids. CDR3 region: CASRATSGRAGWQYF. The CDR3, as DNA: TGTGCCAGCAGGGCTACTAGCGGGAGGGCCGGGTGGCAGTACTTC.

This clonotype was observed many times. The CDR3 DNA is TGTGCCATCAGTGTGACAGGTCAAGAGACCCAGTACTTC. This gives the protein CAISVTGQETQYF. V and J are TRBV10-3 and TRBJ2-5; perhaps TRBD1 as D (6 bases). The CDR3 contains 13 residues. Germline V gives CDR1 ENHRY, CDR2 SYGVKD. V lost 4 bases to trimming and J lost 2 bases, with 8 bases between them.